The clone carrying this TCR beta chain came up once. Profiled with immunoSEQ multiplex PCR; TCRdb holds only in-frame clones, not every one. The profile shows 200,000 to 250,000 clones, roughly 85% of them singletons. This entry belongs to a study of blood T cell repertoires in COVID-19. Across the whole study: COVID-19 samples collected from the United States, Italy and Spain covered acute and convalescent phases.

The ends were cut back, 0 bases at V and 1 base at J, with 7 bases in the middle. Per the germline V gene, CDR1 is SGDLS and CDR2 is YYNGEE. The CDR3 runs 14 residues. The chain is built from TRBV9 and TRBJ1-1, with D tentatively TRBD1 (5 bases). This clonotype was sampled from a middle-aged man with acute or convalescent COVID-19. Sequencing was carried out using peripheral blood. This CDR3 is CASSVVGANTEAFF. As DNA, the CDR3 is TGTGCCAGCAGCGTAGTAGGGGCGAACACTGAAGCTTTCTTT.